The rows below give T cell receptor beta chains drawn from one sample of a study of blood T cells in healthy people across ages. TCRdb reprocessed the 5' RACE reads via MiXCR and lists one record per CDR3 protein. Among 1.5 million to 2 million distinct CDR3 sequences, about 31% were seen once, and the ten largest hold about 11%. The sample was blood. These receptors all stem from a woman in her 30s in good health. Each CDR3 is given with its conserved first and last residue. A D gene is named only where the DNA matches it firmly. Some rows mark clone size as missing; the rest say once, few, many or name a class of expanded clone.

size: few
V: TRBV3-1
D: TRBD1
J: TRBJ1-2
DNA: TGTGCCAGCAGCCAAAACCGGGACAGGGGCTACACCTTC
CDR3: CASSQNRDRGYTF

size: few
V: TRBV4-2
D: TRBD2
J: TRBJ2-1
DNA: TGTGCCAGCAGGGACGAAGGGCGGGGGGCATACAATGAGCAGTTCTTC
CDR3: CASRDEGRGAYNEQFF

size: few
V: TRBV5-1
D: TRBD1
J: TRBJ1-1
DNA: TGCGCCAGCAGCATAGGGGACAGGGCGAACACTGAAGCTTTCTTT
CDR3: CASSIGDRANTEAFF

size: NA
V: TRBV4-2
D: NA
J: TRBJ2-5
DNA: TGTGCCAGCAGCCAAGATCCGGGCCCAGGGGAGACCCAGTACTTC
CDR3: CASSQDPGPGETQYF

size: few
V: TRBV28
D: NA
J: TRBJ2-7
DNA: TGTGCCAGCAACAAAGCTCTGGCCTACGAGCAGTACTTC
CDR3: CASNKALAYEQYF

size: NA
V: TRBV21-1
D: NA
J: TRBJ2-3
DNA: TGTGCCAGCAGAAAGGAAAGGGGGCCACCCAGCACAGATACGCAGTATTTT
CDR3: CASRKERGPPSTDTQYF

size: many
V: TRBV4-2
D: NA
J: TRBJ2-7
DNA: TGTGCCAGCAGTGGTTGGGGGGAAGGAACCTACGAGCAGTACTTC
CDR3: CASSGWGEGTYEQYF

size: NA
V: TRBV7-9
D: TRBD2
J: TRBJ2-1
DNA: TGTGCCAGCAGCCCCCCCGCTAGCGGACACAATGAGCAGTTCTTC
CDR3: CASSPPASGHNEQFF

size: few
V: TRBV7-9
D: TRBD1
J: TRBJ2-7
DNA: TGTGCCAGCAGCTTAGGTGGGGACAGGGAGACGAGCGAGCAGTACTTC
CDR3: CASSLGGDRETSEQYF

size: few
V: TRBV20-1
D: NA
J: TRBJ2-6
DNA: TGCAGTGCTAGGGACAGCAAACTGACCTCTGGGGCCAACGTCCTGACTTTC
CDR3: CSARDSKLTSGANVLTF

size: NA
V: TRBV15
D: TRBD1
J: TRBJ2-1
DNA: TGTGCCACCAGCGGGACAGGGGGCGCGTACAATGAGCAGTTCTTC
CDR3: CATSGTGGAYNEQFF

size: NA
V: TRBV28
D: NA
J: TRBJ2-5
DNA: TGTGCCAGCAGTCCCCCACAGACCCAAGAGACCCAGTACTTC
CDR3: CASSPPQTQETQYF

size: NA
V: TRBV28
D: NA
J: TRBJ2-5
DNA: TGTGCCAGCAGTTTGTATAGGCGGGTGTTGGAGACCCAGTACTTC
CDR3: CASSLYRRVLETQYF

size: few
V: TRBV2
D: NA
J: TRBJ1-1
DNA: TGTGCCAGCAGTGATCTACAGGGAGTCGACACTGAAGCTTTCTTT
CDR3: CASSDLQGVDTEAFF

size: NA
V: TRBV20-1
D: TRBD2
J: TRBJ2-7
DNA: TGCAGTGCTAGAACGCCGGGACCAGCGGGAACTAGGAGCTCCTACGAGCAGTACTTC
CDR3: CSARTPGPAGTRSSYEQYF

size: NA
V: TRBV6-5
D: NA
J: TRBJ1-2
DNA: TGTGCCAGCAGTTCGGGACATTTGAACTATGGCTACACCTTC
CDR3: CASSSGHLNYGYTF

size: NA
V: TRBV29-1
D: NA
J: TRBJ2-3
DNA: TGCAGCGTTAAGGTCGGGGGCCAAGGGCAGTATTTT
CDR3: CSVKVGGQGQYF

size: few
V: TRBV29-1
D: NA
J: TRBJ2-2
DNA: TGCAGCGTGGGGGCTAGCGGAAACAACCCCGGGGAGCTGTTTTTT
CDR3: CSVGASGNNPGELFF

size: NA
V: TRBV20-1
D: TRBD1
J: TRBJ2-7
DNA: TGCAGTGGGGGACAGGGGGCTTACGAGCAGTACTTC
CDR3: CSGGQGAYEQYF

size: NA
V: TRBV4-1
D: TRBD1
J: TRBJ2-1
DNA: TGCGCCAGCAGCCAAGGGAACAGGGGGCTCACTGAGCAGTTCTTC
CDR3: CASSQGNRGLTEQFF

size: NA
V: TRBV4-1
D: TRBD2
J: TRBJ2-7
DNA: TGCGCCAGCAGCCAAGCAAGGCTAGCGGAATACGAGCAGTACTTC
CDR3: CASSQARLAEYEQYF

size: NA
V: TRBV20-1
D: NA
J: TRBJ1-3
DNA: TGCAGTGCTAGCTTAGACGGGGGGGGCTCTGGAAACACCATATATTTT
CDR3: CSASLDGGGSGNTIYF

size: NA
V: TRBV20-1
D: TRBD1
J: TRBJ2-1
DNA: TGCAGTGCTATGAGGGGGCCGTCCTACAATGAGCAGTTCTTC
CDR3: CSAMRGPSYNEQFF

size: NA
V: TRBV27
D: NA
J: TRBJ2-2
DNA: TGTGCCAGCAGGCCAAGGGTCACCGGGGAGCTGTTTTTT
CDR3: CASRPRVTGELFF

size: few
V: TRBV9
D: NA
J: TRBJ2-3
DNA: TGTGCCAGCAGCACAGGAGGCTTGGATACGCAGTATTTT
CDR3: CASSTGGLDTQYF

size: NA
V: TRBV6-2/TRBV6-3
D: NA
J: TRBJ2-6
DNA: TGTGCCAGCAGTTATACAGGGGCTGGCGGGGTCAACGTCCTGACTTTC
CDR3: CASSYTGAGGVNVLTF

size: few
V: TRBV10-3
D: TRBD1
J: TRBJ1-2
DNA: TGTGCCATCAGTGCGGGACAGGGGACCTATGGCTACACCTTC
CDR3: CAISAGQGTYGYTF

size: NA
V: TRBV7-9
D: NA
J: TRBJ1-2
DNA: TGTGCCAGCAGCTTAGGAGGAGGGGAGGTCTATGGCTACACCTTC
CDR3: CASSLGGGEVYGYTF

size: few
V: TRBV7-9
D: NA
J: TRBJ1-1
DNA: TGTGCCAGCAGGGGAGACAACACTGAAGCTTTCTTT
CDR3: CASRGDNTEAFF

size: NA
V: TRBV7-8
D: NA
J: TRBJ2-2
DNA: TGTGCCAGCAGCGGAGGGATAGGGCTCGCCGGGGAGCTGTTTTTT
CDR3: CASSGGIGLAGELFF

size: few
V: TRBV20-1
D: NA
J: TRBJ2-7
DNA: TGCAGTGCCACGGGCGGGGCGGGAGAGCAGTACTTC
CDR3: CSATGGAGEQYF

size: NA
V: TRBV12-5
D: TRBD1
J: TRBJ1-1
DNA: TGTGCTAGTGGCGTCGGGACAGGCGATATGAACACTGAAGCTTTCTTT
CDR3: CASGVGTGDMNTEAFF

size: NA
V: TRBV20-1
D: TRBD2
J: TRBJ2-1
DNA: TGCAGTGCTAGAGATGCAGCGGGGGACGACAATGAGCAGTTCTTC
CDR3: CSARDAAGDDNEQFF

size: NA
V: TRBV30
D: NA
J: TRBJ2-5
DNA: TGTGCCTGGATTGGACAGAACCAAGAGACCCAGTACTTC
CDR3: CAWIGQNQETQYF